Listed below are T cell receptor beta chains from one sample, sequenced in a study of cytomegalovirus exposure and HLA in healthy donors. The data were produced by immunoSEQ multiplex PCR, yet TCRdb's version contains in-frame clones alone and is incomplete. The sample yields 100,000 to 150,000 clones, over 70% seen once. The sample was PBMCs. These receptors all stem from a woman between 50 and 59 years old in good health and CMV-seronegative. The conserved cysteine and the conserved F or W are not part of the CDR3 here.

cdr3_length v_call cdr3_aa
13 TRBV5-1 ASSSQREGENIQY
12 TRBV7-9 ASSPGTANEKLF
12 TRBV28 ASNLRGASYEQY
13 TRBV5-5 ASSKRQGVNTEAF
15 TRBV7-9 SVPSAYRGQFSGELF
13 TRBV4-2 ASSQRTANTGELF
12 TRBV7-9 ASSPPGSSYEQY
12 TRBV19 ASSMGTHPQPQH
15 TRBV18 ASSLAPIIKTGNGYT
9 TRBV7-3 ASSSGSKQF
13 TRBV7-3 ASSLVGLPSYEQY
13 TRBV19 ASSQPRGLTDTQY
12 TRBV13 ASSPGLVTDTQY
14 TRBV29-1 SVEGTRAGGPIQPF
13 TRBV11-3 ASSFAGTSGNEQF
13 TRBV6-1 ASSEALAGAGEQY
13 TRBV5-1 ASSLAGTVDTEAF
14 TRBV10-3 AISGTSGRWANEQF